This paragraph covers one T cell receptor (beta chain) sequence. A sample-barcoded 5' primer and a J-beta primer mix were used in a second PCR of about 6 to 11 cycles. Using its own MiXCR run on the 5' RACE reads, TCRdb lists one record per CDR3 protein. The sample yields roughly 1,500,000 distinct CDR3 sequences, about 31% seen once. These data belong to a study of blood T cells in healthy people across ages. Sequenced material: blood. The sequence was obtained from a young woman in good health.

The DNA of the CDR3 is TGTGCCAGCAGCTTCTACCTCAATCAGCCCCAGCATTTT. Translating gives CASSFYLNQPQHF. The rearrangement uses TRBV7-2 and TRBJ1-5, with unresolved D. CDR3 length: 13 residues. Per germline, CDR1 SGHTA and CDR2 FQGNSA. Trimming pared 3 bases from V and 3 bases from J, leaving 6 bases between.